This T cell receptor beta chain was captured in a study of blood T cell repertoires in COVID-19 (dated by TCRdb to about 2020). For the study in its entirety: The collaborator samples originated in the United States, Italy and Spain and spanned the acute and convalescent phases of COVID-19. Samples were obtained from the ongoing ImmuneRACE study (first 160 participants) and from 1,000 to 1,500 subjects provided by 6 global collaborators. Where HLA class I and class II types were available, the types were taken from metadata supplied by the sample provider, not from assay-based typing. The repertoires were released in a freely available public database meant as a resource for research on the immune response to SARS-CoV-2. The material from the prospective study consisted of cDNA or gDNA derived from T cells, B-cell-depleted T cells, or PBMCs. The dataset comprised deeply sampled blood TCRbeta repertoires from subjects exposed to, actively infected with, or recovered from COVID-19. A de-identified subject ID, COVID-19 status, age in years and sex were almost always included in the sample metadata.

Collaborating institutions collected whole blood in K2EDTA tubes following their own protocols. For TCRbeta analysis, collaborators shipped samples as frozen whole blood, isolated PBMCs, or DNA extracted from either of those sample types. Findings and caveats that apply to the study as a whole: The amount of clinical and demographic metadata varied by source and participant and was provided uncurated.

Notes on this clone: Its antigen remains undetermined. Nothing much larger sits one base from this clone, and base qualities are not available.

From the cysteine through the phenylalanine, the CDR3 covers 15 amino acids. Only the CDR3 region is kept as DNA, spanning 45 bases read in frame from base 1. V is clipped by 3 bases and J by 2 bases, and the sequence between their germline boundaries is 13 bases long. Looking up the germline V gene yields CDR1 SGHAT and CDR2 FQNNGV. TCRbeta CDR3 regions were amplified from genomic DNA using the immunoSEQ Assay, a bias-controlled multiplex PCR. The original methods were these. The number of nucleated cells in each sample was estimated from the amplification of reference gene primers within the assay. To quantify the absolute abundance of each unique TCRbeta CDR3 rearrangement, sequence reads were collapsed and filtered. For each sample, productive Simpson clonality was calculated as the square root of Simpson's diversity index over productive rearrangements. Held by TCRdb, this immuneACCESS table contains in-frame sequences only and omits some clones. Under half of the omission traces to an unresolved V gene where checked; the cause of the rest is unknown. For V, J and clone size, that table is used; D and trimming come from the DNA. Across this sample there are 200,000 to 300,000 clones, with approximately 87% seen only once. Clones ranked in the top ten supply around 9.1% of the sample.

Material for sequencing was peripheral blood. This clonotype originated in a human donor in a cohort sampled during active COVID-19. Recombination linked TRBV11-2 to TRBJ2-5; the D gene is perhaps TRBD1, from 6 matching bases. At the DNA level, the sequence is TGTGCCAGCAGCTTGGGGGCGGCTACACAAGAGACCCAGTACTTC. This yields the protein CASSLGAATQETQYF.